This entry lists 27 T cell receptor beta chains sequenced from one sample in a study of blood T cell repertoires in COVID-19. TCRdb's table, derived via immunoSEQ multiplex PCR, lists solely in-frame clones and lacks some. Altogether about 300,000 clones are present, roughly 88% being singletons, with the ten largest covering 6.9%. Specimen: peripheral blood. These receptors all stem from a woman in her thirties who had recovered from COVID-19.

The genes are TRBV4-2 and TRBJ1-4; D remains unclear. Trimming stripped 0 bases from V and 3 bases from J, with 11 bases between. Germline V lookup: CDR1 LGHNA, CDR2 YNFKEQ. The length of the CDR3 is 16 residues. As DNA, the CDR3 is TGTGCCAGCAGCCAAGATTGGGAGGGAGCTAATGAAAAACTGTTTTTT. This gives the protein CASSQDWEGANEKLFF.

The chain couples TRBV18 to TRBJ1-6; 7 bases are a match to TRBD1. Germline CDR1 KGHSH, CDR2 LQKENI. J lost 7 bases, V lost 3 bases, and 6 bases had no gene match. This CDR3 spans 15 amino acids. CDR3 DNA: TGTGCCAGCTCACCTGATTCGACAGGGAATTCACCCCTCCACTTT. Encoded protein: CASSPDSTGNSPLHF. Filled out from reference TRBV18 and TRBJ1-6, the complete variable domain reads NAGVMQNPRHLVRRRGQEARLRCSPMKGHSHVYWYRQLPEEGLKFMVYLQKENIIDESGMPKERFSAEFPKEGPSILRIQQVVRGDSAAYFCASSPDSTGNSPLHFGNGTRLTVT.

The rearrangement links TRBV9 to TRBJ1-1; 10 nucleotides agree with TRBD1. CDR3 length equals 15 residues. Germline V gene sequence: CDR1 SGDLS, CDR2 YYNGEE. Trimming took 4 bases from V and 5 from J; bases not matched to a gene: 8. The CDR3 coding sequence is TGTGCCAGCAGCTCGGGGACAGGGGCGCTTACTGAAGCTTTCTTT. Translated, it gives CASSSGTGALTEAFF. The full variable domain, rest sourced from reference TRBV9 and TRBJ1-1, is DSGVTQTPKHLITATGQRVTLRCSPRSGDLSVYWYQQSLDQGLQFLIQYYNGEERAKGNILERFSAQQFPDLHSELNLSSLELGDSALYFCASSSGTGALTEAFFGQGTRLTVV.

The rearrangement uses TRBV3-1 (or the pseudogene TRBV3-2) and TRBJ1-1; D unresolved. Germline loops: CDR1 LGHDT, CDR2 YNNKEL (reference sequence). The ends were cut back, 4 bases at V and 6 bases at J, with 15 bases in the middle. CDR3 length equals 14 residues. The CDR3 nucleotides read TGTGCCAGCAGCCGCCATTCCCCCGGGGCTGAAGCTTTCTTT. It specifies CASSRHSPGAEAFF.

This clone was detected once. The chain combines TRBV11-2 with TRBJ1-1; maybe TRBD1 (5 bases). Deletions cut 4 bases from V and 1 base from J, with 7 bases between. There are 13 residues in the CDR3. Looked up from germline, CDR1 is SGHAT and CDR2 is FQNNGV. This CDR3 is CASSSQGNTEAFF. In DNA form, the CDR3 reads TGTGCCAGCAGCTCGCAGGGGAACACTGAAGCTTTCTTT.

V is TRBV7-9 and J is TRBJ2-3, with D possibly TRBD2 on 7 matching bases. Trimming left V 0 bases short and J 4 bases short, with 11 bases between. Germline lookup yields CDR1 SEHNR and CDR2 FQNEAQ (reference sequence). CDR3 size: 15 residues. CDR3 region: CASSLAGGPPDTQYF. CDR3 nucleotides: TGTGCCAGCAGCTTAGCGGGGGGGCCTCCAGATACGCAGTATTTT.

The chain links TRBV4-2 to TRBJ2-1, with a weak D call TRBD2 (5 bases). Per germline, CDR1 LGHNA and CDR2 YNFKEQ. Trimming took off 0 bases at V and 5 bases at J, with 11 bases between the two ends. The CDR3 length is 15 residues. CDR3 protein: CASSQEVRADNEQFF. In DNA, the CDR3 is TGTGCCAGCAGCCAAGAGGTGCGGGCCGACAATGAGCAGTTCTTC.

This clone was detected only once. The chain is built from TRBV5-1 and TRBJ1-5; 7 bases agree with TRBD1. The CDR3 sequence is 16 residues long. The germline V gene encodes CDR1 SGHRS and CDR2 YFSETQ. J was trimmed by 0 bases and V by 4 bases; bases with no gene match: 7. This CDR3 reads CASSLTGDPSNQPQHF. The CDR3 coding sequence is TGCGCCAGCAGCCTAACAGGGGACCCTAGCAATCAGCCCCAGCATTTT.

The chain combines TRBV19 with TRBJ2-6; 9 bases align to TRBD1. The germline gives CDR1 LNHDA, CDR2 SQIVND (reference sequence). The CDR3 runs 18 residues. After removal of 5 bases from V and 2 bases from J, the junction contained 10 bases not matched to a gene. The CDR3 loop reads CASSGGTQGAAGANVLTF. CDR3 coding DNA: TGTGCCAGTAGTGGGGGGACACAGGGGGCAGCTGGGGCCAACGTCCTGACTTTC.

Notes on this clone: The sample contains more than one DNA sequence encoding this CDR3. The rearrangement uses TRBV2 and TRBJ1-2, with a possible D match to TRBD1 (5 bases). CDR1 is SNHLY and CDR2 is FYNNEI in the germline V gene. The germline V and J ends were trimmed by 3 bases and 3 bases, with 8 bases remaining between them. The CDR3 spans 13 residues. The CDR3, as DNA: TGTGCCAGCAGTGACCCCAGGGACTATGGCTACACCTTC. Encoded protein: CASSDPRDYGYTF.

In nucleotides, the CDR3 is TGCGCCAGCAGCTTGGCCTACAGGGGGACTCTGCAGTACTTC. Its protein is CASSLAYRGTLQYF. The V call is TRBV5-1, the J call TRBJ2-7, with TRBD1 identical over 8 bases. V shed 0 bases and J 9 bases; nucleotides not matched to a gene: 8. Germline CDR1 reads SGHRS; CDR2 reads YFSETQ. CDR3 length equals 14 residues.

J is TRBJ2-7 and V is TRBV11-2; possibly TRBD1 for D (5 bases). CDR1 SGHAT and CDR2 FQNNGV come from the germline V gene. The length of the CDR3 is 12 residues. V lost 2 bases, J lost 5 bases, and 7 bases lay in between. CDR3: CASSLIGDEQYF. The CDR3 DNA is TGTGCCAGCAGCTTAATAGGGGACGAGCAGTACTTC. The full variable domain, completed using reference TRBV11-2 and TRBJ2-7, is EAGVAQSPRYKIIEKRQSVAFWCNPISGHATLYWYQQILGQGPKLLIQFQNNGVVDDSQLPKDRFSAERLKGVDSTLKIQPAKLEDSAVYLCASSLIGDEQYFGPGTRLTVT.

The sample holds a few counts of this clone. The chain joins TRBV6-5 to TRBJ1-6; 7 bases are shared with TRBD1. Germline V gene sequence: CDR1 MNHEY, CDR2 SVGAGI. Trimming removed 7 bases from V and 5 bases from J; junction bases left unmatched: 5. This CDR3 has 14 amino acids. CDR3 nucleotides: TGTGCCAGCACTCGGGACAGAAATAATTCACCCCTCCACTTT. It translates to CASTRDRNNSPLHF.

This clone has a single count. J is TRBJ1-5 and V is TRBV27, with a possible D match to TRBD1 (6 bases). V lost 6 bases, J lost 5 bases, and 17 bases lay in between. This CDR3 spans 15 amino acids. The germline gives CDR1 MNHEY, CDR2 SMNVEV (reference sequence). CDR3 region: CASRGRASGDQPQHF. The CDR3 DNA sequence: TGTGCCAGCAGGGGACGGGCTTCAGGGGATCAGCCCCAGCATTTT.

This clone has a single count. The chain has TRBV28 and TRBJ1-3; 9 bases agree with TRBD1. This CDR3 has 15 residues. Losses at the gene ends were 4 bases for V and 4 bases for J; bases not matched to a gene: 5. Germline CDR1 is MDHEN and CDR2 is SYDVKM. The CDR3 loop is CASSSQGAEGNTIYF. Here the CDR3 DNA reads TGTGCCAGCAGTTCACAGGGGGCGGAAGGAAACACCATATATTTT.

The rearrangement links TRBV6-1 to TRBJ1-3, with 9 bases lining up with TRBD1. The CDR3 totals 15 residues. Germline values: CDR1 MNHNS, CDR2 SASEGT. V gave up 3 bases and J gave up 4 bases; unmatched junction bases: 4. The CDR3 region has the DNA TGTGCCAGCAGTGAGCCCGGGACAGGGGGAAACACCATATATTTT. This encodes CASSEPGTGGNTIYF.

The chain combines TRBV7-3 with TRBJ2-2; D perhaps matches TRBD2 (5 bases). V was clipped by 2 bases and J by 5 bases, with 12 bases between them. CDR3 length: 15 residues. Germline V CDR1 and CDR2: SGHTA, FQGTGA. The CDR3 DNA reads as TGTGCCAGCAGCTTATTTTTTCCGGGGACCGGGGAGCTGTTTTTT. Amino acids: CASSLFFPGTGELFF. Full variable domain (outside the CDR3, taken from reference TRBV7-3 and TRBJ2-2): GAGVSQTPSNKVTEKGKYVELRCDPISGHTALYWYRQSLGQGPEFLIYFQGTGAADDSGLPNDRFFAVRPEGSVSTLKIQRTERGDSAVYLCASSLFFPGTGELFFGEGSRLTVL.

The chain couples TRBV28 to TRBJ2-3; 8 positions agree with TRBD2. CDR1 MDHEN and CDR2 SYDVKM come from the germline V gene. CDR3 size: 15 residues. V dropped 6 bases and J dropped 2; count of bases not matched to a gene: 7. CDR3 DNA sequence: TGTGCCAGCAGCAGCCCCGGGGGGGCCACAGATACGCAGTATTTT. This encodes CASSSPGGATDTQYF.

The gene calls are TRBV6-5 and TRBJ1-2; 8 nucleotides line up with TRBD1. This CDR3 comprises 15 residues. The junction had 8 bases not matched to a gene; V was cut back by 6 bases and J by 2 bases. Germline lookup yields CDR1 MNHEY and CDR2 SVGAGI. The CDR3 bases are TGTGCCAGCAGCGACTGGACAGGGCCCAACTATGGCTACACCTTC. Amino acids: CASSDWTGPNYGYTF.

This chain connects TRBV5-6 to TRBJ1-2; maybe TRBD1 (5 bases). Germline CDR1 reads SGHDT; CDR2 reads YYEEEE. The CDR3 sequence is 16 residues long. Trimming pared 5 bases from V and 0 bases from J, leaving 17 bases between. The CDR3 DNA sequence: TGTGCCAGCAGATCCGGGAGGGACCAAGCTAACTATGGCTACACCTTC. Residues: CASRSGRDQANYGYTF.

The chain links TRBV14 to TRBJ1-6; D perhaps matches TRBD1 (5 bases). The CDR3 runs 15 residues. V lost 0 bases, J lost 7 bases, and 10 bases lay in between. The germline V gene has CDR1 SGHDN and CDR2 FVKESK. The CDR3 DNA sequence: TGTGCCAGCAGCCAAGATGACAGAAGAAATTCACCCCTCCACTTT. Translated, it gives CASSQDDRRNSPLHF.

The chain carries TRBV5-4 and TRBJ2-1, with 8 nucleotides matching TRBD1. The junction had 11 bases not matched to a gene; V was cut back by 4 bases and J by 8 bases. The CDR3 totals 15 residues. Germline assignment: CDR1 SGHNT and CDR2 YYREEE (reference sequence). The DNA for the CDR3 is TGTGCCAGCAGCGGGGGACAGGCTCGCGTGGATGAGCAGTTCTTC. This translates into CASSGGQARVDEQFF. The whole variable domain, filled in from reference TRBV5-4 and TRBJ2-1, reads ETGVTQSPTHLIKTRGQQVTLRCSSQSGHNTVSWYQQALGQGPQFIFQYYREEENGRGNFPPRFSGLQFPNYSSELNVNALELDDSALYLCASSGGQARVDEQFFGPGTRLTVL.

The chain recombines TRBV12-3 or TRBV12-4 with TRBJ1-1; maybe TRBD1 (5 bases). V lost 4 bases and J lost 1, with 7 bases in between. The CDR3 length is 13 residues. CDR3 in amino acids: CASSSGQNTEAFF. The CDR3 nucleotides are TGTGCCAGCAGTTCTGGACAGAACACTGAAGCTTTCTTT.

The V gene is TRBV5-1, the J gene TRBJ2-7, with 8 positions matching TRBD1. The V segment lost 3 bases and the J segment 5 bases; nucleotides outside the gene matches: 7. The CDR3 is 14 amino acids. Germline V lookup: CDR1 SGHRS, CDR2 YFSETQ. CDR3 sequence: CASSSQGASDEQYF. In nucleotides, the CDR3 is TGCGCCAGCAGCTCCCAGGGGGCTAGCGACGAGCAGTACTTC. Filled out from reference TRBV5-1 and TRBJ2-7, the complete variable domain reads KAGVTQTPRYLIKTRGQQVTLSCSPISGHRSVSWYQQTPGQGLQFLFEYFSETQRNKGNFPGRFSGRQFSNSRSEMNVSTLELGDSALYLCASSSQGASDEQYFGPGTRLTVT.

The chain recombines TRBV27 with TRBJ2-5, with D maybe TRBD1 (5 bases). This CDR3 contains 14 residues. Trimming removed 6 bases from V and 2 bases from J, with 13 bases in between. Germline loops: CDR1 MNHEY, CDR2 SMNVEV (reference sequence). The CDR3 region is CASRPGHLQETQYF. In DNA form, the CDR3 reads TGTGCCAGCAGACCCGGACACTTACAAGAGACCCAGTACTTC.

The CDR3 DNA sequence: TGTGCCAGCAGCTCCGGTTACACTGAAGCTTTCTTT. Residues: CASSSGYTEAFF. V is TRBV3-1 (or the pseudogene TRBV3-2) and J is TRBJ1-1; D unresolved. V lost 5 bases, J lost 3 bases, and 7 bases lay in between. The V gene's germline CDR1 is LGHDT and CDR2 YNNKEL (reference sequence). CDR3 length: 12 residues.

The rearrangement joins TRBV5-4 to TRBJ1-1; TRBD1 matches 10 bases. The CDR3 extends over 15 amino acids. Germline loops: CDR1 SGHNT, CDR2 YYREEE (reference sequence). Unmatched junction bases numbered 3, after V lost 3 bases and J lost 1 base. CDR3 sequence: CASSYGQGGNTEAFF. Here the CDR3 DNA reads TGTGCCAGCAGCTACGGACAGGGGGGGAACACTGAAGCTTTCTTT.